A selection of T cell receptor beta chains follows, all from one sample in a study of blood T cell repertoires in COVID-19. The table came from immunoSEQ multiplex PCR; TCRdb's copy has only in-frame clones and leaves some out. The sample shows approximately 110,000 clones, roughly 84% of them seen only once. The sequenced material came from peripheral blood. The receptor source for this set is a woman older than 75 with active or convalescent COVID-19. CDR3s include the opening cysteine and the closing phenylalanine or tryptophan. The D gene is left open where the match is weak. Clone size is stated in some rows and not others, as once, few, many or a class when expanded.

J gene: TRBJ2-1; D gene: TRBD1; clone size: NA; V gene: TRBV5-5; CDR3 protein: CASSRVQGVQFF; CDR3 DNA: TGTGCCAGCAGCCGTGTACAGGGGGTCCAGTTCTTC
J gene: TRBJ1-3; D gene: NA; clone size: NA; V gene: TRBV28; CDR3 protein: CASSLPDRSGNTIYF; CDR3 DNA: TGTGCCAGCAGTCTTCCTGACAGGTCCGGAAACACCATATATTTT
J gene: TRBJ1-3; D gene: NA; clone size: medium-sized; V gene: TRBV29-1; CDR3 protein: CSVVGAYGNTIYF; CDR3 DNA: TGCAGCGTTGTAGGGGCGTACGGAAACACCATATATTTT
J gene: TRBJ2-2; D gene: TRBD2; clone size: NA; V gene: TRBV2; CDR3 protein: CASSVGLAGTGELFF; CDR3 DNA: TGTGCCAGCAGTGTAGGTCTAGCGGGAACCGGGGAGCTGTTTTTT
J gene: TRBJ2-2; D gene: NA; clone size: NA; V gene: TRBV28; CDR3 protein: CASTGSNTGELFF; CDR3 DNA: TGTGCCAGCACAGGGTCAAACACCGGGGAGCTGTTTTTT
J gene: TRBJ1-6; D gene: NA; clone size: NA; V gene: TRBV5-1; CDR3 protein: CASNRDTLAYNSPLHF; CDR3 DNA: TGCGCCAGCAACCGGGACACCTTGGCCTATAATTCACCCCTCCACTTT
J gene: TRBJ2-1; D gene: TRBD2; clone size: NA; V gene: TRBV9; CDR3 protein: CASSVGSGRRNEQFF; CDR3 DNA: TGTGCCAGCAGCGTAGGAAGCGGGAGACGCAATGAGCAGTTCTTC
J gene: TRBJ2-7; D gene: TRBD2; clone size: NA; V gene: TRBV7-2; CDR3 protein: CASSRTTSGVYEQYF; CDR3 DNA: TGTGCCAGCAGCCGCACGACTAGCGGGGTATACGAGCAGTACTTC
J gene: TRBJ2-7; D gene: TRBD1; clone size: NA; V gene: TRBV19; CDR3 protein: CASSIFGTGGTYEQYF; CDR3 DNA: TGTGCCAGTAGTATATTTGGGACAGGGGGGACCTACGAGCAGTACTTC
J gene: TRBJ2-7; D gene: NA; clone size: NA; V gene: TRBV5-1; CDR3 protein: CASSLRSGNTYEQYF; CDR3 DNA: TGCGCCAGCAGCTTGCGGAGCGGAAACACCTACGAGCAGTACTTC
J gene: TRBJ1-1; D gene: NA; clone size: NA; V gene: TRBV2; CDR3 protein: CASSIGGDTEAFF; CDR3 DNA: TGTGCCAGCAGCATCGGGGGGGATACTGAAGCTTTCTTT
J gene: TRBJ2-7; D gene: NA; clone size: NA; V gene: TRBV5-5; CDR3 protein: CASRTGSSYEQYF; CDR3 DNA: TGTGCCAGCAGAACAGGTTCCTCCTACGAGCAGTACTTC
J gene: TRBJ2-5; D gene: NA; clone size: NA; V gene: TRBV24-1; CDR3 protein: CATHDGMETQYF; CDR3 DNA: TGTGCCACGCACGACGGGATGGAGACCCAGTACTTC
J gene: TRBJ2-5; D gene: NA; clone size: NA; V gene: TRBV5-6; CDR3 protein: CASRKQGERGNQETQYF; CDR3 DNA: TGTGCCAGCAGGAAACAAGGGGAAAGGGGGAACCAAGAGACCCAGTACTTC
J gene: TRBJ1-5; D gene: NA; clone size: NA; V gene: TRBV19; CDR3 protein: CASSILGANQPQHF; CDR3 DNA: TGTGCCAGTAGTATCTTGGGGGCCAATCAGCCCCAGCATTTT
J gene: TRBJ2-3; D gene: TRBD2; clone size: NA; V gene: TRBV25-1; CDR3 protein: CASSRGTSGIGSTDTQYF; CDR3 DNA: TGTGCCAGTTCCAGAGGGACTAGCGGGATCGGGAGCACAGATACGCAGTATTTT
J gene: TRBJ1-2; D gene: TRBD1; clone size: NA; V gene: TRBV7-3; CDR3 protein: CASSSGQGAVYGYTF; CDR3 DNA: TGTGCCAGCAGCTCCGGACAGGGGGCTGTGTATGGCTACACCTTC
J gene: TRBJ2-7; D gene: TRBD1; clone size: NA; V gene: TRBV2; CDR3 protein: CASSRIQGASYEQYF; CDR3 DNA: TGTGCCAGCAGTCGGATACAGGGGGCATCCTACGAGCAGTACTTC
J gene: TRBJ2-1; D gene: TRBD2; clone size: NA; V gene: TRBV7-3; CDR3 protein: CASSALRTSGTANEQFF; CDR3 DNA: TGTGCCAGCAGCGCCCTGAGGACTAGCGGGACTGCCAATGAGCAGTTCTTC
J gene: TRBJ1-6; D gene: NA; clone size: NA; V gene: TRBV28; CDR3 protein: CASSLFTGSDNSPLHF; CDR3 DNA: TGTGCCAGCAGTTTATTCACGGGATCGGATAATTCACCCCTCCACTTT
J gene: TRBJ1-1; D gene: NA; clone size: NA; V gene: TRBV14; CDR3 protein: CASSQEGGYTEAFF; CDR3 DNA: TGTGCCAGCAGCCAAGAAGGGGGATACACTGAAGCTTTCTTT
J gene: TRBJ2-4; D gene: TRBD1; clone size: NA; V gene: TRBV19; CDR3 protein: CASSIDTPGQGRNIQYF; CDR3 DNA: TGTGCCAGTAGCATCGACACCCCGGGACAGGGTCGGAACATTCAGTACTTC
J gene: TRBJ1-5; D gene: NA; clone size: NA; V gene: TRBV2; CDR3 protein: CASSEGVGNQPQHF; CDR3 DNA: TGTGCCAGCAGTGAAGGGGTCGGGAATCAGCCCCAGCATTTT
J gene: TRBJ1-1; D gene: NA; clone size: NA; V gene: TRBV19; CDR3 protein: CASSIGGLDTEAFF; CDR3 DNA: TGTGCCAGTAGTATCGGAGGGTTGGACACTGAAGCTTTCTTT
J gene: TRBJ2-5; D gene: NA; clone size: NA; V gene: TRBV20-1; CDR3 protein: CSPTGAETQYF; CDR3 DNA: TGCAGTCCCACGGGTGCAGAGACCCAGTACTTC
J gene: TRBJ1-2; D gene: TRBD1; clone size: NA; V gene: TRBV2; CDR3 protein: CASSEGQGIGFGGYTF; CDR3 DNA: TGTGCCAGCAGTGAAGGACAGGGAATAGGGTTCGGGGGCTACACCTTC
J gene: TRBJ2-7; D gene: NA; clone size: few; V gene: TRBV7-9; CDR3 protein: CASSIQGGGWDEQYF; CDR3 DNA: TGTGCCAGCTCGATCCAGGGTGGAGGGTGGGACGAGCAGTACTTC
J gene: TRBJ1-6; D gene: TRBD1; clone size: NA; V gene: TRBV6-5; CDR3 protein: CASGGTGFSSPLHF; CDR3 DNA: TGTGCCAGCGGGGGGACAGGGTTCAGTTCACCCCTCCACTTT
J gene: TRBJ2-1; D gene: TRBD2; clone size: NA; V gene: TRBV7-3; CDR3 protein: CASSRAGPYNEQFF; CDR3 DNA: TGTGCCAGCAGCAGAGCGGGACCATACAATGAGCAGTTCTTC